The source of this T cell receptor beta chain is a study of shared clonotypes between healthy human individuals. Study-level background: Donors, aged 18 to 49, were two women and a few men. Per-donor plates numbered three CD4 naive, three CD4 memory, two CD8 naive and one CD8 memory.

Libraries were prepared by immunoSEQ multiplex PCR; TCRdb keeps only in-frame clonotypes and omits some of them. The sample has approximately 2.5 million clones, roughly 93% seen once. The CDR3 runs to 12 residues. V was pared by 3 bases and J by 5 bases, with 7 bases between. Germline V gene sequence: CDR1 MDHEN, CDR2 SYDVKM. Worth noting for this clone: The antigen is unknown. Other nucleotide sequences from this sample produce the same CDR3.

General study results and limits: What rarefaction showed was incomplete sorted-subset sequencing despite large depth. Memory subsets generally showed smaller estimated richness than naive subsets did.

The V gene is TRBV28, the J gene TRBJ1-2; unclear D gene. This receptor was identified in a man younger than 35 in good health. Some clones in this sample may be carry-over from other donors' samples. The specimen was naive CD4+ T cells from PBMCs. Described subset: CD45RA+ positively selected. CDR3 in DNA: TGTGCCAGCAGTTTTCTAGGGTATGGCTACACCTTC. Translated: CASSFLGYGYTF.